This T cell receptor beta chain emerged from a study of blood T cell repertoires in COVID-19. Looking at the study overall: Acute and convalescent COVID-19 samples came from the United States, Italy and Spain.

Sequencing used immunoSEQ multiplex PCR; TCRdb keeps in-frame clones, though not all of them. The sample includes roughly 250,000 clones, more than 75% seen only once; the top ten take approximately 2.5%. Germline V CDR1 and CDR2: SEHNR, FQNEAQ (reference sequence). The CDR3 is 15 amino acids. Trimming took 4 bases from V and 0 from J, leaving 7 bases between them. This TCR was sampled from a woman aged 40-49 years with acute COVID-19. This chain joins TRBV7-9 and TRBJ1-6; D is ambiguous. Material: PBMCs or T cells enriched from blood (not recorded which). This CDR3 is CASSYSGSYNSPLHF. CDR3 sequence (DNA): TGTGCCAGCAGCTACTCAGGCTCCTATAATTCACCCCTCCACTTT.